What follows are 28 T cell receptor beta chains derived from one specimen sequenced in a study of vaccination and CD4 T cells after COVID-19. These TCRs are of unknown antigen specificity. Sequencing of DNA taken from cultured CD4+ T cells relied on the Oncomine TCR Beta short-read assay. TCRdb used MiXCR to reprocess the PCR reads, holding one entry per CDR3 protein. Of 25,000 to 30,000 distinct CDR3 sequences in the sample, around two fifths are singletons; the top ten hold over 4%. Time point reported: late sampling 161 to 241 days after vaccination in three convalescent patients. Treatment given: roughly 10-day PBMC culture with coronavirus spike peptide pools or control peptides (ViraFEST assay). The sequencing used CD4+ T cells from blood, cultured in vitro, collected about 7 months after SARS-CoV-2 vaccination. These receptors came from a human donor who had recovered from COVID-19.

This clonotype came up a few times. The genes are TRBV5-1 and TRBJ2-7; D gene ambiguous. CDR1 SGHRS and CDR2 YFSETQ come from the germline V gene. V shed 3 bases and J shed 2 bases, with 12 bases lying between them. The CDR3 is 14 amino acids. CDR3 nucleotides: TGCGCCAGCAGCTCCACGGCCGGTACCTACGAGCAGTACTTC. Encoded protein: CASSSTAGTYEQYF.

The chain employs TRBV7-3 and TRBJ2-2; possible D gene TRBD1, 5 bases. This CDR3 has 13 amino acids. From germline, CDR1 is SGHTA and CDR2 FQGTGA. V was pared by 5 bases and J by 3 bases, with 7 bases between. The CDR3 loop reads CASSDSHTGELFF. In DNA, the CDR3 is TGTGCCAGCAGCGACAGCCACACCGGGGAGCTGTTTTTT. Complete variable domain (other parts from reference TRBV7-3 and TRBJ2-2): GAGVSQTPSNKVTEKGKYVELRCDPISGHTALYWYRQSLGQGPEFLIYFQGTGAADDSGLPNDRFFAVRPEGSVSTLKIQRTERGDSAVYLCASSDSHTGELFFGEGSRLTVL.

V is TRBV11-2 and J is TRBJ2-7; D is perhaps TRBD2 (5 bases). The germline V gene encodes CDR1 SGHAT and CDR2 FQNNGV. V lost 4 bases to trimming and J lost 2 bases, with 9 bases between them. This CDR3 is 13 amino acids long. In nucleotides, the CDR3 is TGTGCCAGCAGCTCCCAGCGGCCCTACGAGCAGTACTTC. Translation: CASSSQRPYEQYF.

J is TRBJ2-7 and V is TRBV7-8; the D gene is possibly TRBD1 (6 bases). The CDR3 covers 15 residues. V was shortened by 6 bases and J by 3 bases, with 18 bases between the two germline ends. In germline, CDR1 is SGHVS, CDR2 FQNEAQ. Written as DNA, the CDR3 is TGTGCCAGCAGAAAGACAGGAGACTACCGCTACGAGCAGTACTTC. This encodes CASRKTGDYRYEQYF. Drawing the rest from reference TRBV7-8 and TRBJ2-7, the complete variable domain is GAGVSQSPRYKVAKRGQDVALRCDPISGHVSLFWYQQALGQGPEFLTYFQNEAQLDKSGLPSDRFFAERPEGSVSTLKIQRTQQEDSAVYLCASRKTGDYRYEQYFGPGTRLTVT.

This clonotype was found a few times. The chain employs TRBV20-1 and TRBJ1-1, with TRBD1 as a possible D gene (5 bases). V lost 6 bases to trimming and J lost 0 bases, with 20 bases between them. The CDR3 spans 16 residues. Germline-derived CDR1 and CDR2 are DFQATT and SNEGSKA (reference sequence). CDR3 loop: CSAPEPGGKLNTEAFF. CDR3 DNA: TGCAGTGCCCCCGAGCCGGGGGGTAAGTTGAACACTGAAGCTTTCTTT.

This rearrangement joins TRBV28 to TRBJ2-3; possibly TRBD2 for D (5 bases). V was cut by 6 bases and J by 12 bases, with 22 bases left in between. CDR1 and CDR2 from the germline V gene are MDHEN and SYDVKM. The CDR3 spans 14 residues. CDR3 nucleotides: TGTGCCAGCAGCTTAGTGGCGGGCTGGAAGCCCCAGTATTTT. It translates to CASSLVAGWKPQYF.

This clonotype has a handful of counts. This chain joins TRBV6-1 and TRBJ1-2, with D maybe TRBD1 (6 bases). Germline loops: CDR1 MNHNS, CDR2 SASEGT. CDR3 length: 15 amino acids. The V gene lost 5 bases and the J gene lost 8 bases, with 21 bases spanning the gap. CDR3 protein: CASSSHGQTTVGYTF. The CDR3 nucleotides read TGTGCCAGCAGTAGCCATGGACAGACAACGGTGGGCTACACCTTC.

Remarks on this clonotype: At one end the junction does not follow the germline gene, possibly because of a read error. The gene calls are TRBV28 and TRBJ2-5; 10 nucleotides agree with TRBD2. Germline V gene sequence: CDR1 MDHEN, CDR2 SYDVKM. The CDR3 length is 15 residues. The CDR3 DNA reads TGTGCCAGCAGTTTCCTAGCGGGAGTTCAAGGGACCCAGTACTTC. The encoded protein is CASSFLAGVQGTQYF.

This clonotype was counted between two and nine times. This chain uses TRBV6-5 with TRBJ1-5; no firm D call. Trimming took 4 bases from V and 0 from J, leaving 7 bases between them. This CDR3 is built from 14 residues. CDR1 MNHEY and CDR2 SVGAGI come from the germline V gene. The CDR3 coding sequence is TGTGCCAGCAGTTCACAGTATAGCAATCAGCCCCAGCATTTT. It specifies CASSSQYSNQPQHF.

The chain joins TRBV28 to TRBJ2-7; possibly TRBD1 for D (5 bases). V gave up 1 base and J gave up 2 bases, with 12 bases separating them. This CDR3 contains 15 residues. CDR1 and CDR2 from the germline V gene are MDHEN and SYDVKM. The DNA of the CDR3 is TGTGCCAGCAGTTTATCGTTGGACATAACCTACGAGCAGTACTTC. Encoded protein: CASSLSLDITYEQYF.

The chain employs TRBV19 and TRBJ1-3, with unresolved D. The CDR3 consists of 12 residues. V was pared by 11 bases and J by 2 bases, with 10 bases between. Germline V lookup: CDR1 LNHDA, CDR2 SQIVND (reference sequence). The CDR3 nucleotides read TGTGCCGCCTCCGTCCCTGGAAACACCATATATTTT. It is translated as CAASVPGNTIYF.

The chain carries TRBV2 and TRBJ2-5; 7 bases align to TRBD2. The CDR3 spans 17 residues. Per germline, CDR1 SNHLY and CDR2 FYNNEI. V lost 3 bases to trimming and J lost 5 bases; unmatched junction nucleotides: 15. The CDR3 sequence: CASSDLGVAGLGETQYF. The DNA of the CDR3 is TGTGCCAGCAGTGATTTGGGGGTAGCGGGTTTAGGCGAGACCCAGTACTTC.

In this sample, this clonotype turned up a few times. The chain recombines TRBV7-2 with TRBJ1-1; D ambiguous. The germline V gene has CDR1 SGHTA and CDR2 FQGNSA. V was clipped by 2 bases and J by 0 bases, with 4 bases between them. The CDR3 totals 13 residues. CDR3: CASSLLVNTEAFF. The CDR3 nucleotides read TGTGCCAGCAGCTTACTTGTGAACACTGAAGCTTTCTTT. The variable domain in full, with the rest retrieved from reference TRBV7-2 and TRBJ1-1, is GAGVSQSPSNKVTEKGKDVELRCDPISGHTALYWYRQSLGQGLEFLIYFQGNSAPDKSGLPSDRFSAERTGGSVSTLTIQRTQQEDSAVYLCASSLLVNTEAFFGQGTRLTVV.

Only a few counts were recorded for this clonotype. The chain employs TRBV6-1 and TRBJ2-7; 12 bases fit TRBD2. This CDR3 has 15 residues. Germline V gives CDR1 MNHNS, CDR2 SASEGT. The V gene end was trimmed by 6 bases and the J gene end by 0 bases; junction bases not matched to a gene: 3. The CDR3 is CASRVTSGSSYEQYF. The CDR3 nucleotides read TGTGCCAGCAGGGTGACTAGCGGGAGCTCCTACGAGCAGTACTTC.

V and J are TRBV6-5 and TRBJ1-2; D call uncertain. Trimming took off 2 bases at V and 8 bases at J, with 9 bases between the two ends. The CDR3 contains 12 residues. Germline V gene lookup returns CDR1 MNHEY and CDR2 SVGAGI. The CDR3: CASSYSQRGYTF. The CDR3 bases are TGTGCCAGCAGTTACAGCCAGAGGGGCTACACCTTC.

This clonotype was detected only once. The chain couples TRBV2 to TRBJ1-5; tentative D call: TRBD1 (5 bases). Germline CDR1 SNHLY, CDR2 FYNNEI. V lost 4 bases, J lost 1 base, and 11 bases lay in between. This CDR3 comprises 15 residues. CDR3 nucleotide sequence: TGTGCCAGCAGTGTAGGGGACGGCAGCAATCAGCCCCAGCATTTT. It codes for CASSVGDGSNQPQHF.

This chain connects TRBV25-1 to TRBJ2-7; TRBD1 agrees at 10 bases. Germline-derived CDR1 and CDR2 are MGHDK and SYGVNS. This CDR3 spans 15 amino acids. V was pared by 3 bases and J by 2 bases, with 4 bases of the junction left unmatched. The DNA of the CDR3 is TGTGCCAGCAGTGACCCCGGGACAGGGGCCTACGAGCAGTACTTC. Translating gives CASSDPGTGAYEQYF.

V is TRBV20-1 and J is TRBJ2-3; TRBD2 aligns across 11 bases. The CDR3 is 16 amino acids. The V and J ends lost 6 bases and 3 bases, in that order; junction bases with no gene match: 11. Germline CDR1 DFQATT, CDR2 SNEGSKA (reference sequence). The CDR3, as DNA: TGCAGTGCCCGAACCACTAGCGGGAGTGAGACAGATACGCAGTATTTT. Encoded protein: CSARTTSGSETDTQYF.

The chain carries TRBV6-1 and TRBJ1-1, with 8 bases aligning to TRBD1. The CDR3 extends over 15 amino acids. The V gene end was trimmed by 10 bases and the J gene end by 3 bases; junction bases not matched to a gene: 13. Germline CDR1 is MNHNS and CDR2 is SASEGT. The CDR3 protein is CATTGQALGDTEAFF. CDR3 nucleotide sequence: TGTGCCACCACGGGACAGGCACTTGGGGACACTGAAGCTTTCTTT.

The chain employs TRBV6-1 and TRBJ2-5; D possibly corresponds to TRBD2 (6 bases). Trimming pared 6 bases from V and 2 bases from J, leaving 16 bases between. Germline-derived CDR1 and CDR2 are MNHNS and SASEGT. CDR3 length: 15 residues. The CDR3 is CASRPSTEGQETQYF. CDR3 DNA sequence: TGTGCCAGCAGGCCCTCGACGGAGGGTCAAGAGACCCAGTACTTC.

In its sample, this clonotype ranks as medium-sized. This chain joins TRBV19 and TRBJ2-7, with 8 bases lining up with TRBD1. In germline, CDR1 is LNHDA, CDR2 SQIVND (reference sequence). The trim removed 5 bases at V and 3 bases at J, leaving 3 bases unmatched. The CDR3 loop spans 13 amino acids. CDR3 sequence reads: CASSLGQVYEQYF. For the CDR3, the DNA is TGTGCCAGTAGTCTGGGACAGGTCTACGAGCAGTACTTC. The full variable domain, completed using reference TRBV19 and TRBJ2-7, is DGGITQSPKYLFRKEGQNVTLSCEQNLNHDAMYWYRQDPGQGLRLIYYSQIVNDFQKGDIAEGYSVSREKKESFPLTVTSAQKNPTAFYLCASSLGQVYEQYFGPGTRLTVT.

CDR3 nucleotide sequence: TGCAGTGCCCCCGTAGCGGGAGGGGTGACAGATACGCAGTATTTT. This gives the protein CSAPVAGGVTDTQYF. The chain is built from TRBV20-1 and TRBJ2-3; 11 bases are a match to TRBD2. The germline CDR1 and CDR2 sequences are DFQATT and SNEGSKA (reference sequence). V dropped 6 bases and J dropped 3; count of bases not matched to a gene: 8. This CDR3 has 15 residues.

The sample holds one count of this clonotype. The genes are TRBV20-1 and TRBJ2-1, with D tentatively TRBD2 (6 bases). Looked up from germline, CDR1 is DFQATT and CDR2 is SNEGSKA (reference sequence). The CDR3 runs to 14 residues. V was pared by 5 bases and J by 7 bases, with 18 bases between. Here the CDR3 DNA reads TGCAGTGCTCCAAGGCACGGGAGTGCAAATGAGCAGTTCTTC. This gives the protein CSAPRHGSANEQFF.

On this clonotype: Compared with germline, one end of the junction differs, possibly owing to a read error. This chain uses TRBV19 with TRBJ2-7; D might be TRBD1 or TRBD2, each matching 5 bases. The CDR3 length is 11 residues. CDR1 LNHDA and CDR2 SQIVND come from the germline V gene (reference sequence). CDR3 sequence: CASRDTGGGDF. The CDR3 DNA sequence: TGTGCCAGTAGGGATACGGGTGGGGGTGACTTC.

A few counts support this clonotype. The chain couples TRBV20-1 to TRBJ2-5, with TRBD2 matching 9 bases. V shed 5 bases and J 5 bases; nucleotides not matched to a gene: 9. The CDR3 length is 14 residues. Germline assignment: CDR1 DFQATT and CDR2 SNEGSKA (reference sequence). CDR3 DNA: TGCAGTGCTCCCCTGGCGGGAGGGCGGGAGACCCAGTACTTC. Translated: CSAPLAGGRETQYF.

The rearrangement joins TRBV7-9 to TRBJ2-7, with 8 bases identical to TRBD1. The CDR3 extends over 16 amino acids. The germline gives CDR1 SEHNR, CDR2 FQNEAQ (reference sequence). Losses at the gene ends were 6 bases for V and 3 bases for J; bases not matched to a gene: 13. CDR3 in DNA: TGTGCCAGCAGATCAACGGCGGGACAGGAGTTCTACGAGCAGTACTTC. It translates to CASRSTAGQEFYEQYF.

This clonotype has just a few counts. CDR3 sequence: CASSYSGPYTEAFF. CDR3 coding DNA: TGTGCCAGCAGTTACTCCGGACCTTACACTGAAGCTTTCTTT. The V call is TRBV6-5, the J call TRBJ1-1, with D uncertain. The CDR3 extends over 14 amino acids. Germline V gives CDR1 MNHEY, CDR2 SVGAGI. Trimming cost V 0 bases and J 3 bases, with 8 bases left between them.

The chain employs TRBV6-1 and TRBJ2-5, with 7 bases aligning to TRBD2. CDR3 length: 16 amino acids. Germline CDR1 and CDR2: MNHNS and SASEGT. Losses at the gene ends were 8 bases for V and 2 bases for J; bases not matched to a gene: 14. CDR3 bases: TGTGCCAGCGGCCGGCGCCGGGACTATGGTCAAGAGACCCAGTACTTC. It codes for CASGRRRDYGQETQYF.